The rows below give T cell receptor beta chains drawn from one sample of a study of shared clonotypes between healthy human individuals. TCRdb keeps only in-frame clones here, not all; method: immunoSEQ multiplex PCR. The table shows about 1 million clones, with 70% to 80% occurring only once. Input material: memory CD4+ T cells from PBMCs. The receptors shown here come from a man aged 18 to 35 in good health. Some clones in this sample may be carry-over from other donors' samples. The CDR3 runs from the conserved cysteine through the conserved F or W. Each record gives: V gene, clone size, J gene, D gene, CDR3 DNA, CDR3 protein. The D gene is left open where the match is weak. Clone size appears in some rows only: once, few, many, or a class for an expanded clone.

>TRBV10-3|few|TRBJ2-3|NA
TGTGCCAACGGGGTAAACACAGATACGCAGTATTTT
CANGVNTDTQYF
>TRBV4-3|NA|TRBJ2-1|NA
TGCGCCAGCAGCCAAGGGGGTAAGCAGTTCTTC
CASSQGGKQFF
>TRBV18|few|TRBJ1-1|NA
TGTGCCAGCTCACCCATCACCCGACAGGCTAGCATGAACACTGAAGCTTTCTTT
CASSPITRQASMNTEAFF
>TRBV4-2|NA|TRBJ2-3|TRBD2
TGTGCCAGCAGCCAAGGGAAAGCGGGAGGTGCCTCAGATACGCAGTATTTT
CASSQGKAGGASDTQYF
>TRBV9|NA|TRBJ1-4|NA
TGTGCCAGCAGCCTAAGTGGGTCGATAAGTGAAAAACTGTTTTTT
CASSLSGSISEKLFF
>TRBV5-1|many|TRBJ2-7|NA
TGCGCCAGCAGCTCCACCTACGAGCAGTACTTC
CASSSTYEQYF
>TRBV15|NA|TRBJ1-5|NA
TGTGCCACCAGCAGATCTAACCAGCCCCAGCATTTT
CATSRSNQPQHF
>TRBV7-9|NA|TRBJ2-5|NA
TGTGCCAGCAGCTCACGGGCCGAGGGGGAGTACTTC
CASSSRAEGEYF
>TRBV18|once|TRBJ2-7|TRBD2
TGTGCCAGCTCAGACTCGGGAGGAAGGTACGAGCAGTACTTC
CASSDSGGRYEQYF
>TRBV5-1|NA|TRBJ1-1|NA
TGCGCCAGCAGCTGGGGGATGGGTCGGGGCACTGAAGCTTTCTTT
CASSWGMGRGTEAFF
>TRBV18|NA|TRBJ1-3|NA
TGTGCCAGCTCACCTAGCTTCGGATACTCGGGCGGCGACTCTGGAAACACCATATATTTT
CASSPSFGYSGGDSGNTIYF